This T cell receptor beta chain stems from a study of cytomegalovirus exposure and HLA in healthy donors. Study results and caveats: Some public TCRs appeared in many individuals, while most sequences were rare. A later analysis showed TCR association rates differing by HLA locus, peaking at DRB1 and lowest at HLA-C. As a later analysis showed, a missense DCLRE1C variant was linked to trimming of TCR beta V- and J-genes. In a later analysis, at a false discovery rate of 0.05, under 20,000 TCR beta sequences were associated with HLA alleles.

The PCR used 60 Vbeta and 13 Jbeta primers. Some clones are missing from TCRdb's copy, which holds only in-frame ones; the method was immunoSEQ multiplex PCR. The sample consists of 200,000 or so clones, 85% to 90% of them appearing once. The CDR3 is 15 amino acids. V lost 1 base to trimming and J lost 4 bases, with 10 bases between them. Germline lookup yields CDR1 LNHDA and CDR2 SQIVND (reference sequence). Regarding this clone: As yet, its antigen is unknown.

This TCR was sampled from a human donor in good health. This chain uses TRBV19 with TRBJ2-2, with D possibly being TRBD2 (5 bases). Sequencing input: PBMCs. This CDR3 reads CASSIGAGGTGELFF. CDR3 nucleotides: TGTGCCAGTAGTATAGGGGCGGGCGGCACCGGGGAGCTGTTTTTT.